A single sample is the source of the 19 T cell receptor beta chains below, sequenced in a study of T cells in women clearing cervical HPV infection. Data came from immunoSEQ multiplex PCR; TCRdb stores just in-frame clones and leaves some out. The sample totals 45,000 to 55,000 clones. Sequences were obtained from blood buffy coat. These receptors came from a woman between 18 and 69 years old with a cervical HPV16 infection that either progressed to CIN3+ or cleared (not recorded which).

About this clone itself: Read data end 3 residues before the CDR3 end; the end is taken from the germline J gene. V and J are TRBV2 and TRBJ1-5; no definite D call. The germline V gene encodes CDR1 SNHLY and CDR2 FYNNEI. The CDR3 covers 12 residues. Trimming left V 7 bases short and J 9 bases short, with 13 bases between. The covered CDR3 bases are TGTGCCAGCATGTCCCCCTCGGGGCCC. The encoded protein is CASMSPSGP. The full CDR3 is CASMSPSGPQHF. Complete variable domain (other parts from reference TRBV2 and TRBJ1-5): EPEVTQTPSHQVTQMGQEVILRCVPISNHLYFYWYRQILGQKVEFLVSFYNNEISEKSEIFDDQFSVERPDGSNFTLKIRSTKLEDSAMYFCASMSPSGPQHFGDGTRLSIL.

With respect to this clone: The sequence runs out 3 residues before the end of the CDR3; the remainder is reconstructed from the germline J gene. This rearrangement joins TRBV5-1 to TRBJ2-1; 7 bases align to TRBD1. J gave up 8 bases and V 3 bases, and 8 bases lay outside the gene matches. The CDR3 sequence is 14 residues long. Germline V lookup: CDR1 SGHRS, CDR2 YFSETQ. The part of the CDR3 DNA that was read is TGCGCCAGCAGCTGGAAGACAGGGTTGCATGAG. Its translation is CASSWKTGLHE. The complete CDR3 sequence is CASSWKTGLHEQFF.

A word on this clone: The missing CDR3 end, 3 residues past where the read stops, is filled in from the germline J gene. Other nucleotide sequences from this sample produce the same CDR3. The chain links TRBV7-9 to TRBJ2-1; 10 bases line up with TRBD1. CDR1 is SEHNR and CDR2 is FQNEAQ in the germline V gene (reference sequence). The CDR3 has 15 residues. With V trimmed by 0 bases and J by 4 bases, 0 bases remained unmatched. The CDR3 region is CASSLAGQGYNEQFF. CDR3 DNA (partial): TGTGCCAGCAGCTTAGCGGGACAGGGGTACAATGAG.

Note on this clone: The CDR3 end lies 3 residues beyond the end of the read and is filled in from the germline J gene. The V call is TRBV5-1, the J call TRBJ2-2; a weak D match, TRBD1 (5 bases). Germline assignment: CDR1 SGHRS and CDR2 YFSETQ. The CDR3 covers 16 residues. The CDR3 spells CASSIPTRSGANVLFF. The CDR3 bases that were read are TGCGCCAGCAGCATACCAACTCGCTCTGGGGCCAACGTG. Combining the CDR3 with reference TRBV5-1 and TRBJ2-2 gives the whole variable domain KAGVTQTPRYLIKTRGQQVTLSCSPISGHRSVSWYQQTPGQGLQFLFEYFSETQRNKGNFPGRFSGRQFSNSRSEMNVSTLELGDSALYLCASSIPTRSGANVLFFGEGSRLTVL.

Regarding this clone: The read halts 3 residues ahead of the CDR3 end, with the missing end drawn from the germline J gene. The chain has TRBV7-6 and TRBJ2-6; no definite D call. The CDR3 has 15 amino acids. V lost 7 bases to trimming and J lost 1 base, with 11 bases between them. The germline gives CDR1 SGHVS, CDR2 FNYEAQ. Here the CDR3 reads CASIPNSSGANVLTF. The DNA read from the CDR3 is TGTGCCAGCATCCCCAACTCATCTGGGGCCAACGTC.

Comment on this clone: Other DNA sequences from this sample encode an identical CDR3 as well. The CDR3 protein is CASSDTEGPAPYRSGYTF. CDR3 DNA (partial): TGTGCCAGCAGTGATACTGAGGGGCCGGCCCCCTACAGGAGTGGA. The chain recombines TRBV2 with TRBJ1-2; D might be TRBD1 (5 bases). The sequence runs out 3 residues before the end of the CDR3; the remainder is reconstructed from the germline J gene. The CDR3 is made up of 18 amino acids. Germline CDR1 reads SNHLY; CDR2 reads FYNNEI.

Details on this clone: From the germline J gene comes the end of the CDR3, since the read stops 3 residues before it. The rearrangement joins TRBV10-3 to TRBJ2-3; TRBD2 aligns across 11 bases. Per the germline V gene, CDR1 is ENHRY and CDR2 is SYGVKD. The CDR3 sequence is 14 residues long. Losses at the gene ends were 10 bases for V and 6 bases for J; bases not matched to a gene: 9. The DNA read from the CDR3 is TGTGCCACCCAGACTAGCGGGGTCCTGGATACG. It is translated as CATQTSGVLDT. The complete CDR3 sequence is CATQTSGVLDTQYF.

As regards this clone: The CDR3 goes on 3 residues after the read ends, and that part is filled in from the germline J gene. The chain recombines TRBV20-1 with TRBJ1-6, with D possibly TRBD1 on 6 matching bases. Trimming took off 5 bases at V and 3 bases at J, with 23 bases between the two ends. The CDR3 has 18 residues. Germline assignment: CDR1 DFQATT and CDR2 SNEGSKA (reference sequence). The part of the CDR3 DNA that was read is TGCAGTGCTCCTTCGACCCCCTGGGACACTGACTATAATTCACCC. Encoded protein: CSAPSTPWDTDYNSP. Given in full, the CDR3 is CSAPSTPWDTDYNSPLHF.

About this clone: Read data end 3 residues before the CDR3 end; the end is taken from the germline J gene. V is TRBV6-1 and J is TRBJ1-5; weak D call: TRBD1 (5 bases). The CDR3 extends over 13 amino acids. The germline V and J ends were trimmed by 2 bases and 9 bases, with 11 bases remaining between them. The germline V gene has CDR1 MNHNS and CDR2 SASEGT. The CDR3 loop is CASSELGGPPQHF. The sequenced CDR3 bases are TGTGCCAGCAGTGAACTCGGGGGTCCGCCC.

Comments on this clone: The CDR3 end is not reached by the read, which stops 3 residues before it; the germline J gene fills it in. This rearrangement joins TRBV20-1 to TRBJ2-2; TRBD2 matches 8 bases. The CDR3 totals 16 residues. The germline V gene has CDR1 DFQATT and CDR2 SNEGSKA (reference sequence). With 5 bases clipped from V and 3 bases from J, the junction kept 11 bases outside the gene matches. The DNA read from the CDR3 is TGCAGTGCTCCAGCCGGGACTAGATCTCACACCGGGGAG. Its translation: CSAPAGTRSHTGE. The full CDR3 is CSAPAGTRSHTGELFF.

The covered CDR3 bases are TGTGCCAGCAGAGGGACAGGCAGCAATCAGCCG. This encodes CASRGTGSNQP. The whole CDR3 reads CASRGTGSNQPQYF. The chain recombines TRBV2 with TRBJ2-3, with TRBD1 matching 8 bases. The CDR3 is cut off 3 residues early in the read; its end comes from the germline J gene. This CDR3 contains 14 residues. Germline V gene data show CDR1 as SNHLY and CDR2 as FYNNEI.

Worth noting for this clone: Sequencing ends 3 residues short of the CDR3 end; the germline J gene provides the rest. The chain joins TRBV2 to TRBJ2-4; tentatively, D is TRBD1 (6 bases). Germline lookup yields CDR1 SNHLY and CDR2 FYNNEI. The CDR3 totals 13 residues. The sequenced CDR3 bases are TGTGCCAGCGTAGCAAGACAGGTTGGGATT. This sequence encodes CASVARQVGI. The entire CDR3 reads CASVARQVGIQYF.

Comment on this clone: The observed sequence ends 3 residues before the CDR3 terminus, with the missing tail filled in from the germline J gene. The chain combines TRBV20-1 with TRBJ1-1; perhaps TRBD1 as D (6 bases). Germline CDR1 is DFQATT and CDR2 is SNEGSKA (reference sequence). This CDR3 has 14 residues. Trimming took off 6 bases at V and 0 bases at J, with 14 bases between the two ends. The covered CDR3 bases are TGCAGTGCCCCACGACAGGCCATGAACACTGAA. This translates into CSAPRQAMNTE. Given in full, the CDR3 is CSAPRQAMNTEAFF.

About this clone: The read ends 3 residues shy of where the CDR3 ends; the end is completed using the germline J gene. The chain carries TRBV5-1 and TRBJ2-4; weak D call: TRBD1 (6 bases). CDR1 and CDR2 from the germline V gene are SGHRS and YFSETQ. CDR3 length: 15 residues. V lost 4 bases to trimming and J lost 7 bases, with 18 bases between them. CDR3 DNA (partial): TGCGCCAGCAGCACAGGACAGATGTGGAGGAACATT. Amino acids: CASSTGQMWRNI. Given in full, the CDR3 is CASSTGQMWRNIQYF. Full variable domain (remainder filled in from reference TRBV5-1 and TRBJ2-4): KAGVTQTPRYLIKTRGQQVTLSCSPISGHRSVSWYQQTPGQGLQFLFEYFSETQRNKGNFPGRFSGRQFSNSRSEMNVSTLELGDSALYLCASSTGQMWRNIQYFGAGTRLSVL.

With respect to this clone: The read ends 3 residues shy of where the CDR3 ends; the end is completed using the germline J gene. The rearrangement links TRBV2 to TRBJ1-1; no reliable D call. Germline V gene sequence: CDR1 SNHLY, CDR2 FYNNEI. The length of the CDR3 is 17 residues. V was shortened by 4 bases and J by 0 bases, with 18 bases between the two germline ends. The CDR3 sequence is CASSVVTDMSMNTEAFF. CDR3 bases read: TGTGCCAGCAGTGTAGTAACAGACATGTCCATGAACACTGAA.

Note on this clone: The DNA ends 3 residues before the CDR3 does, and the rest of the CDR3 is filled in from the germline J gene. The rearrangement joins TRBV6-1 to TRBJ2-5; 11 bases line up with TRBD2. Trimming removed 3 bases from V and 2 bases from J; junction bases left unmatched: 2. Germline V CDR1 and CDR2: MNHNS, SASEGT. The CDR3 consists of 15 residues. The DNA read from the CDR3 is TGTGCCAGCAGTGAGGGACTAGCGGTTCAAGAGACC. It yields the protein CASSEGLAVQET. The whole CDR3 is CASSEGLAVQETQYF.

As to this clone: The CDR3 extends 3 residues past the end of the read, so its final part is completed from the germline J gene. V is TRBV20-1 and J is TRBJ2-3; 7 positions agree with TRBD1. Looked up from germline, CDR1 is DFQATT and CDR2 is SNEGSKA (reference sequence). The length of the CDR3 is 15 residues. The CDR3 spells CSARDPTGRLQPQYF. The sequenced CDR3 bases are TGCAGTGCTAGAGATCCGACAGGGCGACTTCAGCCG.

On this clone itself: The CDR3 end lies 3 residues beyond the end of the read and is filled in from the germline J gene. The chain links TRBV10-2 to TRBJ2-3; TRBD2 agrees at 13 bases. The germline V gene encodes CDR1 WSHSY and CDR2 SAAADI. The CDR3 sequence is 19 residues long. The trim removed 6 bases at V and 2 bases at J, leaving 14 bases unmatched. CDR3 sequence reads: CASSDPIGLAGENTDTQYF. The DNA read from the CDR3 is TGCGCCAGCAGCGACCCCATCGGACTAGCGGGGGAGAACACAGATACG.

To note about this clone: The observed sequence ends 3 residues before the CDR3 terminus, with the missing tail filled in from the germline J gene. V is TRBV7-2 and J is TRBJ1-4; a possible D gene is TRBD1 (6 bases). The V and J ends lost 5 bases and 7 bases respectively, with 14 bases between them. Germline V gene data show CDR1 as SGHTA and CDR2 as FQGNSA. The CDR3 runs 14 residues. CDR3 bases read: TGTGCCAGCAGCCTCGACAGGTTTGGTGAAAAA. Translation: CASSLDRFGEK. The entire CDR3 is CASSLDRFGEKLFF.